Sequencing of this T cell receptor beta chain was carried out in a study of blood T cell repertoires in COVID-19. Study-level background: PBMCs, B-cell-depleted T cells, or T cells provided the cDNA or gDNA that made up the material.

Germline lookup yields CDR1 MNHEY and CDR2 SMNVEV (reference sequence). This CDR3 is built from 15 residues. V trimming: 6 bases; J trimming: 2 bases; junction bases outside the gene matches: 8. Only in-frame clones appear in the TCRdb table, and some are missing; sequencing was by immunoSEQ multiplex PCR. The sample has tens of thousands of clones, about 89% seen once; the top ten hold around 2.8%. Specimen: peripheral blood. This receptor was identified in a man aged 50-59 years with COVID-19, enrolled during active disease. The chain has TRBV27 and TRBJ2-7; TRBD1 aligns across 9 bases. The CDR3 DNA reads TGTGCCAGCAGCCGCACAGGGGGCGCCCCCTACGAGCAGTACTTC. Its protein product is CASSRTGGAPYEQYF.